The 14 T cell receptor beta chains below come from one sample, sequenced in a study of blood T cells in healthy people across ages. Together with a sample-barcoded 5' primer, a J-beta primer mix was included in a second PCR lasting about 6 to 11 cycles. TCRdb processed the 5' RACE reads anew with MiXCR; each CDR3 protein has one entry. The data contain about 1.6 million distinct CDR3 sequences, roughly 32% of them singletons. Sequencing was carried out using blood. The receptors come from a woman aged 25 to 39 in good health.

The CDR3 nucleotides are TGTGCCAGCAGCTATATAAAAAAATCCGTAGCCCCAGACAGGGCGGGTTTCTATGAGCAGTTCTTC. Translated, it gives CASSYIKKSVAPDRAGFYEQFF. V usage is TRBV21-1 and J usage is TRBJ2-1; TRBD1 was called by the table and not checked on the DNA. TRBV21-1 is reported as a pseudogene. The CDR3 spans 22 residues.

A few counts support this clonotype. The V call is TRBV10-3, the J call TRBJ2-3, with TRBD2 as a possible D gene (9 bases). Germline CDR1 ENHRY, CDR2 SYGVKD. This CDR3 comprises 17 residues. V dropped 2 bases and J dropped 6 bases, with 21 bases sitting between them. The CDR3 protein is CAISEDASGDRLDTQYF. The CDR3 bases are TGTGCCATCAGTGAGGATGCTAGCGGGGACAGGTTGGATACGCAGTATTTT.

CDR3 sequence: CASSRGQTPGQGASYTF. DNA for the CDR3: TGTGCCAGCAGCCGTGGACAGACGCCGGGACAGGGGGCGAGCTACACCTTC. The V call is TRBV5-6, the J call TRBJ1-2, with TRBD1 identical over 12 bases. The V and J ends lost 4 bases and 9 bases, in that order; junction bases with no gene match: 16. CDR3 length: 17 amino acids. CDR1 SGHDT and CDR2 YYEEEE come from the germline V gene. Based on the CDR3 plus reference TRBV5-6 and TRBJ1-2, the full variable domain is DAGVTQSPTHLIKTRGQQVTLRCSPKSGHDTVSWYQQALGQGPQFIFQYYEEEERQRGNFPDRFSGHQFPNYSSELNVNALLLGDSALYLCASSRGQTPGQGASYTFGSGTRLTVV.

The rearrangement uses TRBV12-5 and TRBJ2-6; D ambiguous. Germline CDR1 reads LGHNT; CDR2 reads FRNRAP. Trimming left V 7 bases short and J 1 base short, with 5 bases between. The length of the CDR3 is 13 residues. The CDR3 coding sequence is TGTGCTAGTGCCGCATCTGGGGCCAACGTCCTGACTTTC. Translating gives CASAASGANVLTF.

This rearrangement joins TRBV7-2 to TRBJ1-5, with 9 bases aligning to TRBD1. V dropped 1 base and J dropped 7; count of bases not matched to a gene: 11. The germline V gene has CDR1 SGHTA and CDR2 FQGNSA. The CDR3 length is 17 residues. CDR3 coding DNA: TGTGCCAGCAGCTTAGATATGTATGGGACAGGGTCGCAGCCCCAGCATTTT. This translates into CASSLDMYGTGSQPQHF.

Concerning this clonotype itself: This could be a read error, since a much larger clone is one nucleotide away. This chain links TRBV7-9 with TRBJ1-6; a possible D gene is TRBD1 (5 bases). CDR1 and CDR2 from the germline V gene are SEHNR and FQNEAQ (reference sequence). The CDR3 consists of 14 residues. CDR3 loop: CAGSSGNYNSPLHF. The CDR3 region has the DNA TGTGCCGGCAGCTCAGGGAACTATAATTCACCCCTCCACTTT.

A few counts support this clonotype. This chain joins TRBV27 and TRBJ2-1; 8 nucleotides agree with TRBD2. The CDR3 has 12 residues. Trimming at V came to 2 bases and at J to 15 bases, leaving 6 bases not matched to a gene. The germline gives CDR1 MNHEY, CDR2 SMNVEV (reference sequence). This chain's CDR3 is CASSLSGGPLFF. The DNA of the CDR3 is TGTGCCAGCAGTTTAAGCGGGGGTCCTCTGTTCTTC.

The chain links TRBV20-1 to TRBJ1-5; 9 nucleotides match TRBD1. V was clipped by 0 bases and J by 5 bases; unmatched bases: 8. CDR1 is DFQATT, CDR2 SNEGSKA, per germline (reference sequence). This CDR3 comprises 16 residues. Written as DNA, the CDR3 is TGCAGTGCTAGAGACCCGCTGGACAGGGGACATCAGCCCCAGCATTTT. This sequence encodes CSARDPLDRGHQPQHF.

In the case of this clonotype: The conserved phenylalanine or tryptophan normally closing the CDR3 is absent here, so this likely arose from a read error. The chain links TRBV6-5 to TRBJ2-1, with 10 bases lining up with TRBD2. The J call may be faulty, since TRBJ2-5 better matches the DNA end. Looked up from germline, CDR1 is MNHEY and CDR2 is SVGAGI. The CDR3 totals 16 residues. CDR3 sequence (DNA): TGTGCCAGCAGTTATTCTAGCGGGAGAGGAAAGGAGACCCAGTACGTC. Translating gives CASSYSSGRGKETQYV.

V usage is TRBV11-3 and J usage is TRBJ2-3; 7 nucleotides match TRBD2. The V segment lost 8 bases and the J segment 9 bases; nucleotides outside the gene matches: 17. Germline V gives CDR1 SGHNT, CDR2 YENEEA. The CDR3 spans 15 residues. CDR3 nucleotides: TGTGCCAGCTCCTATGCGGGGGATCTGGTGGGGACGCAGTATTTT. It specifies CASSYAGDLVGTQYF.

In regard to this clonotype: A read error may account for a junction end that differs from germline. The J gene is TRBJ2-3, the V gene TRBV7-9; D is perhaps TRBD2 (6 bases). The CDR3 totals 16 residues. Germline assignment: CDR1 SEHNR and CDR2 FQNEAQ (reference sequence). CDR3 protein: CASSLHLAKGTDTQYF. In DNA, the CDR3 is TGTGCCAGCAGCCTACACCTAGCGAAAGGCACGGATACGCAGTATTTT.

Worth noting for this clonotype: One end of the junction varies from germline; a read error may be responsible. V gene TRBV25-1 combines with J gene TRBJ2-5, with 7 bases fitting TRBD1. The J call may be incorrect, as the DNA end agrees better with TRBJ2-4. CDR3 length: 15 residues. Germline V gene sequence: CDR1 MGHDK, CDR2 SYGVNS. This CDR3 is CANSDRQGHTNIQYF. In DNA, the CDR3 is TGTGCCAACAGTGATAGACAGGGTCATACAAACATTCAGTACTTC.

This clonotype was seen ten or more times. The V and J genes are TRBV29-1 and TRBJ2-7; no reliable D call. V lost 4 bases, J lost 3 bases, and 7 bases lay in between. This CDR3 has 11 amino acids. The germline V gene has CDR1 SQVTM and CDR2 ANQGSEA. The CDR3 protein is CSVVSVYEQYF. In DNA, the CDR3 is TGCAGCGTTGTCAGCGTCTACGAGCAGTACTTC.

The chain couples TRBV5-1 to TRBJ2-4, with 10 bases identical to TRBD1. The CDR3 consists of 16 residues. With V trimmed by 0 bases and J by 5 bases, 5 bases remained unmatched. CDR1 is SGHRS and CDR2 is YFSETQ in the germline V gene. The CDR3 sequence: CASSLGGTGAENIQYF. The CDR3 nucleotides read TGCGCCAGCAGCTTGGGGGGGACAGGGGCCGAAAACATTCAGTACTTC.